This T cell receptor (beta chain) came from a study of blood T cell repertoires in COVID-19. The wider study: T cells, B-cell-depleted T cells, or PBMCs provided the cDNA or gDNA that served as material.

Sequencing was performed with immunoSEQ multiplex PCR; in TCRdb, only in-frame clones are kept and a portion is missing. The sample comprises under 200,000 clones, roughly nine tenths of which are singletons, and 4% rests with the top ten. V trimming: 6 bases; J trimming: 2 bases; junction bases outside the gene matches: 15. Germline lookup yields CDR1 SEHNR and CDR2 FQNEAQ (reference sequence). The CDR3 has 18 residues. This chain joins TRBV7-9 and TRBJ1-3, with 8 nucleotides matching TRBD1. The TCR sequence derives from a woman between 65 and 79 years old with acute or convalescent COVID-19. The sequenced sample was peripheral blood. The CDR3 here is CASRGTGYSKVAGNTIYF. The CDR3 coding sequence is TGTGCCAGCAGGGGGACAGGTTATTCTAAGGTGGCTGGAAACACCATATATTTT.